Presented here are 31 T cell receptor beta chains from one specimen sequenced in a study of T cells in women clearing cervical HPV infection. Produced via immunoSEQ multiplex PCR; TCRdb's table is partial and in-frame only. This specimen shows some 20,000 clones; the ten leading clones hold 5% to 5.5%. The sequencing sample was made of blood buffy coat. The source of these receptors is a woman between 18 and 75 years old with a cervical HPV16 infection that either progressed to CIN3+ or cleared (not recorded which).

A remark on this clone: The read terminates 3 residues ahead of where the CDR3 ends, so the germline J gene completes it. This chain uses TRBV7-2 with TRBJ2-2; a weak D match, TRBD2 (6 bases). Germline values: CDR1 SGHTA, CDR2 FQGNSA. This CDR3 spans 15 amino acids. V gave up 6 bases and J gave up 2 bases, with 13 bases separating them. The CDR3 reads CASRERVLNTGELFF. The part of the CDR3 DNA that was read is TGTGCCAGCAGGGAGCGGGTCTTAAACACCGGGGAG.

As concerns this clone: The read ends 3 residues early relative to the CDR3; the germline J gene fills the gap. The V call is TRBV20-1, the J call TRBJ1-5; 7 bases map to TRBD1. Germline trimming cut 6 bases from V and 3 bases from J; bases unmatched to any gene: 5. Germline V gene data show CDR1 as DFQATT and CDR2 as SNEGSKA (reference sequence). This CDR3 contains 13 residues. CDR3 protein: CSARDSNNQPQHF. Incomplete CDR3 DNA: TGCAGTGCCCGGGACAGCAACAATCAGCCC.

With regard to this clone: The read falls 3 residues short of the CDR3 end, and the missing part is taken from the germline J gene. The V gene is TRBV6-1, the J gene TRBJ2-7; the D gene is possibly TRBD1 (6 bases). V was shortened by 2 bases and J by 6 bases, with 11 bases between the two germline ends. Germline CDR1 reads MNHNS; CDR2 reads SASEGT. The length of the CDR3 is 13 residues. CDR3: CASSETWGLEQYF. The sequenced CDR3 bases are TGTGCCAGCAGTGAAACGTGGGGGCTCGAG.

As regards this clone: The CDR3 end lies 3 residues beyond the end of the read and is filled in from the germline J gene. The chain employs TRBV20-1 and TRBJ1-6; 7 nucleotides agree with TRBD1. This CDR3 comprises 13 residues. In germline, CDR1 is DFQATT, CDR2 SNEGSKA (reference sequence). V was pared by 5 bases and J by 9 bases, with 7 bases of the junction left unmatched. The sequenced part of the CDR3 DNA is TGCAGTGCTCCTACAGGGGAAGGTTCACCC. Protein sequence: CSAPTGEGSP. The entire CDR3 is CSAPTGEGSPLHF.

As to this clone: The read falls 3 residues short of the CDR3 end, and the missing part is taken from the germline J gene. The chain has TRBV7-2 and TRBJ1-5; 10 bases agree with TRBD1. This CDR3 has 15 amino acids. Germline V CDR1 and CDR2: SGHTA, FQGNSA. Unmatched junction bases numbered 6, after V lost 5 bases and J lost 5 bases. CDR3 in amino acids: CASSATGGRDQPQHF. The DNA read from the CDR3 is TGTGCCAGCAGCGCGACAGGGGGCAGGGATCAGCCC.

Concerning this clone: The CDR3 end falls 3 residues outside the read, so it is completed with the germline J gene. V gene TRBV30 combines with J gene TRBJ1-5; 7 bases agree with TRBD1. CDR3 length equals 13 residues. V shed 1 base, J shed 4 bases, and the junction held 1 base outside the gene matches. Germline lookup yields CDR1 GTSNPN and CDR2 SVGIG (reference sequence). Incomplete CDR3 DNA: TGTGCCTGGAGTGGACAGGGAAATCAGCCC. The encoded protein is CAWSGQGNQP. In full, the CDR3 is CAWSGQGNQPQHF.

The chain's CDR3 is CASSPRDRGTYEQYF. CDR3 bases read: TGTGCCAGCAGCCCCCGGGACAGGGGAACCTACGAG. This chain links TRBV14 with TRBJ2-7, with 10 nucleotides matching TRBD1. Sequencing ends 3 residues short of the CDR3 end; the germline J gene provides the rest. Germline V gene lookup returns CDR1 SGHDN and CDR2 FVKESK. V shed 4 bases and J 2 bases; nucleotides not matched to a gene: 5. This CDR3 comprises 15 residues.

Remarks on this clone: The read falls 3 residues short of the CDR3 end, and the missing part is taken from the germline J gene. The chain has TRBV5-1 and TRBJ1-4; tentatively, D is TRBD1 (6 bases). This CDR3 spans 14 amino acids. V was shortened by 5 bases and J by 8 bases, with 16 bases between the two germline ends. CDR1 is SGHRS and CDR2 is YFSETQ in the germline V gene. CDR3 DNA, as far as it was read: TGCGCCAGCAGGATTAGCGGGGGCGAGGAAAAA. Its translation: CASRISGGEEK. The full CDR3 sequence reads CASRISGGEEKLFF.

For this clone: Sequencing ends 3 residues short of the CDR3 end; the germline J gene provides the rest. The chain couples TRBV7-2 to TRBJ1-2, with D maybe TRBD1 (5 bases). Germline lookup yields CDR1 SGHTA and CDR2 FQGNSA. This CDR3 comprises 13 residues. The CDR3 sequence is CASSLWTTDTYTF. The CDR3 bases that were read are TGTGCCAGCAGCCTATGGACAACAGATACC. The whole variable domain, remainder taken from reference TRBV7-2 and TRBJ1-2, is GAGVSQSPSNKVTEKGKDVELRCDPISGHTALYWYRQSLGQGLEFLIYFQGNSAPDKSGLPSDRFSAERTGGSVSTLTIQRTQQEDSAVYLCASSLWTTDTYTFGSGTRLTVV.

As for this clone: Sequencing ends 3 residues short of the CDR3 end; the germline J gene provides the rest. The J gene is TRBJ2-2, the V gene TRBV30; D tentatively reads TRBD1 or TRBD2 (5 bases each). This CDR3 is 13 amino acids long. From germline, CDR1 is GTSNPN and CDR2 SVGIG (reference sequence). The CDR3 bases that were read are TGTGCCTGGAGTATCCAGGGAGATTCACCG. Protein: CAWSIQGDSP. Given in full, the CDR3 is CAWSIQGDSPLFF.

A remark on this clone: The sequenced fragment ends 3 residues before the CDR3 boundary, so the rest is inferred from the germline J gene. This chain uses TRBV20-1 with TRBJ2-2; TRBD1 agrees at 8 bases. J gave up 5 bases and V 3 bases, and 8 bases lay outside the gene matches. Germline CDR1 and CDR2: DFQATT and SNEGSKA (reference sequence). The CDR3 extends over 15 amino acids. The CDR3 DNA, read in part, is TGCAGTGCTAGTCCGGCAGGGGGCCGAACCGGGGAG. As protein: CSASPAGGRTGE. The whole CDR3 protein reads CSASPAGGRTGELFF.

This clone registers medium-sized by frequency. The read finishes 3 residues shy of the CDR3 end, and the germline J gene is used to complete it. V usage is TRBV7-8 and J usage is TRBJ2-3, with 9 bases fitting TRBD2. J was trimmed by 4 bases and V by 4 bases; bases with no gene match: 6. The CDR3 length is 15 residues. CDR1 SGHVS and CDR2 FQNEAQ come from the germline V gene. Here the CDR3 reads CASSSRGGVSDTQYF. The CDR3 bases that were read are TGTGCCAGCAGCTCGCGGGGGGGGGTATCAGATACG.

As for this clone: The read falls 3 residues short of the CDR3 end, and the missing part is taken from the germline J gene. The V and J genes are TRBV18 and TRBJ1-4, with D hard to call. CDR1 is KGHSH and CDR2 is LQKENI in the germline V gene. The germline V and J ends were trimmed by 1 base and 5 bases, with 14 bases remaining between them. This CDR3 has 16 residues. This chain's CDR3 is CASSPQSGFGNEKLFF. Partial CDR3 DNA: TGTGCCAGCTCACCACAATCGGGGTTTGGGAATGAAAAA.

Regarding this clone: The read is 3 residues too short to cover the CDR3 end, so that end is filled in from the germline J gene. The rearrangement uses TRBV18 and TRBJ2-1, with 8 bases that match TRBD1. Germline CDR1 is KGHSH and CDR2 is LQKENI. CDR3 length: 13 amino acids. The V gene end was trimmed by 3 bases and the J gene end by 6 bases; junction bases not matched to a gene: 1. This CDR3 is CASSPDRVNEQFF. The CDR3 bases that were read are TGTGCCAGCTCACCGGACAGGGTCAATGAG.

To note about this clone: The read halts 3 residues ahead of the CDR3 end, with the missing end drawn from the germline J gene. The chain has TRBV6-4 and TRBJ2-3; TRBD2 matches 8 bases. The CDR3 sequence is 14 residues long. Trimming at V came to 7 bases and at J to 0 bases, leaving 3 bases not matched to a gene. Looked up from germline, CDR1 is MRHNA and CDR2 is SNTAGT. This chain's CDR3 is CASKSGGSTDTQYF. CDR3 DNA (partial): TGTGCCAGCAAAAGCGGGGGAAGCACAGATACG.

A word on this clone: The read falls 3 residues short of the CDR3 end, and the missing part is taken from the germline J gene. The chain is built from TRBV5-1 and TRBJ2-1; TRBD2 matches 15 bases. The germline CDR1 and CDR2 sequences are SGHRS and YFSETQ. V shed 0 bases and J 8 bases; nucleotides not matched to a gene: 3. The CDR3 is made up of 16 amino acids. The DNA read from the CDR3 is TGCGCCAGCAGCTTGGGGACTAGCGGGGGGGCCGATGAG. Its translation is CASSLGTSGGADE. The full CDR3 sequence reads CASSLGTSGGADEQFF.

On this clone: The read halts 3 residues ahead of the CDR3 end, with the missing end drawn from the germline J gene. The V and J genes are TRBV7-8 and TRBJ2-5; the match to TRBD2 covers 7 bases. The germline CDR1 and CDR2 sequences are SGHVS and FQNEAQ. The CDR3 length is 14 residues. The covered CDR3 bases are TGTGCCAGCAGCTTGGGGGGGACCCCGGGAACC. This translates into CASSLGGTPGT. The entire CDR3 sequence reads CASSLGGTPGTQYF.

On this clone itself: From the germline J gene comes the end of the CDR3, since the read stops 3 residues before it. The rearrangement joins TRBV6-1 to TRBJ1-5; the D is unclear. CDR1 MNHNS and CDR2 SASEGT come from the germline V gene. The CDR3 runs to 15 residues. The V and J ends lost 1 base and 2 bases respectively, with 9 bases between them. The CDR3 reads CASSEGGLGNQPQHF. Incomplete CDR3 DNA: TGTGCCAGCAGTGAAGGCGGGTTAGGCAATCAGCCC.

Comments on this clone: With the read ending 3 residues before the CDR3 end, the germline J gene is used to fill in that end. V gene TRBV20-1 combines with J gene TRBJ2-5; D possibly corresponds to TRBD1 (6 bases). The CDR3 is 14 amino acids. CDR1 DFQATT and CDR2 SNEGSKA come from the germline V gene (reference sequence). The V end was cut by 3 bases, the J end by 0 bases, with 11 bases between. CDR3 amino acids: CSASQGWYQETQYF. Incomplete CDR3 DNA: TGCAGTGCTAGCCAGGGGTGGTACCAAGAGACC.

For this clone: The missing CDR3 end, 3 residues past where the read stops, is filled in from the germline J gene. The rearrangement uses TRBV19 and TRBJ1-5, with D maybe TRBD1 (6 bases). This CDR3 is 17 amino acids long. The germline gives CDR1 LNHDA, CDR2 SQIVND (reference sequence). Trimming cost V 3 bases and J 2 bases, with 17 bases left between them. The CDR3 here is CASSMTPLGGGNQPQHF. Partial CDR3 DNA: TGTGCCAGTAGTATGACCCCATTAGGGGGAGGCAATCAGCCC. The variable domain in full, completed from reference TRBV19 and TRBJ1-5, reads DGGITQSPKYLFRKEGQNVTLSCEQNLNHDAMYWYRQDPGQGLRLIYYSQIVNDFQKGDIAEGYSVSREKKESFPLTVTSAQKNPTAFYLCASSMTPLGGGNQPQHFGDGTRLSIL.

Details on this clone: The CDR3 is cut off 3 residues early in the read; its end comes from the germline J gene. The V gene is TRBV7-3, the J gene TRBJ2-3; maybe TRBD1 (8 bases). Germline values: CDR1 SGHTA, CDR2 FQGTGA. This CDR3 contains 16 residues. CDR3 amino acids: CASSPGGGGRQETQYF. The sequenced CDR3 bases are TGTGCCAGCAGCCCAGGGGGCGGGGGAAGGCAAGAGACG.

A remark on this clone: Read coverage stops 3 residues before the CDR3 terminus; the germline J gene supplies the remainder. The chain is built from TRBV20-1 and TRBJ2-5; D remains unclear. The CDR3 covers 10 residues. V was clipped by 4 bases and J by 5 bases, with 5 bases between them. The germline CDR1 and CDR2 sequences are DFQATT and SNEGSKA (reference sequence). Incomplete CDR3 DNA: TGCAGTGCTACGTTTGAGACC. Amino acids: CSATFET. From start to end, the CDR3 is CSATFETQYF.

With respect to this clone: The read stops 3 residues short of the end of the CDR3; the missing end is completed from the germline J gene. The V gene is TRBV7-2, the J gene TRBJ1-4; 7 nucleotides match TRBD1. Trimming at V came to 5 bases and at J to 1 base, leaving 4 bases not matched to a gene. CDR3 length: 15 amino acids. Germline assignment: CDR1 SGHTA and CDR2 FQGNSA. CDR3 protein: CASSPRQGTNEKLFF. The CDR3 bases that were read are TGTGCCAGCAGCCCTCGACAGGGAACTAATGAAAAA.

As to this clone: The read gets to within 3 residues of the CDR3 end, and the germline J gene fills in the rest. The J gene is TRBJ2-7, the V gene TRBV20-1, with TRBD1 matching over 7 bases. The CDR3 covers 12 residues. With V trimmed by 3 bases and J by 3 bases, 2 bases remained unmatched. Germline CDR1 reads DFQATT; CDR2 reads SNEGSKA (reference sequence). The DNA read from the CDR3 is TGCAGTGCTAGCGGACAGGACTACGAG. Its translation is CSASGQDYE. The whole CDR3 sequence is CSASGQDYEQYF.

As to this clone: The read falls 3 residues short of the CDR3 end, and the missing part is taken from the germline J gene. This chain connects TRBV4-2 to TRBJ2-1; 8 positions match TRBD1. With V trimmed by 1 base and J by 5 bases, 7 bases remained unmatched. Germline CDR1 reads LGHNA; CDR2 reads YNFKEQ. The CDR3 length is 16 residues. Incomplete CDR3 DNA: TGTGCCAGCAGCCAAGTAGAGGGCAGGGGGCACAATGAG. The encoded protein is CASSQVEGRGHNE. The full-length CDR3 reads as CASSQVEGRGHNEQFF.

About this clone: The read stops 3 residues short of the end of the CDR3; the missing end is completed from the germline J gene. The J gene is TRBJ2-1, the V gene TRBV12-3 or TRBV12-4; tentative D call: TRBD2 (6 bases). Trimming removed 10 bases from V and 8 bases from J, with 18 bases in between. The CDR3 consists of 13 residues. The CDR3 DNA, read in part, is TGTGCCATCTCGCAGGGATGGGGGGATGAG. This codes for CAISQGWGDE. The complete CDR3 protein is CAISQGWGDEQFF.

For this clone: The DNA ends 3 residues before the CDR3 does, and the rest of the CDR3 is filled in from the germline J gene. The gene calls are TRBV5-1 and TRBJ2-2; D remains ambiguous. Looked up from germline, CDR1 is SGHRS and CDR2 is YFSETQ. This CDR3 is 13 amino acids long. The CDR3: CASSLDRNSPLFF. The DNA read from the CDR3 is TGCGCCAGCAGCTTGGACAGAAATTCACCG.

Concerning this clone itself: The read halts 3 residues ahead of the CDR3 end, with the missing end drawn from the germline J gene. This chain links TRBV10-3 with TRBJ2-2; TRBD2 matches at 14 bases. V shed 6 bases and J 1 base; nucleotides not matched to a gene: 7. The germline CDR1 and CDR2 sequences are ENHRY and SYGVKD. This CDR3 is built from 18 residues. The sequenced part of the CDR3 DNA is TGTGCCATCAGAATAGGACTAGCGGGGGGCAAGAACACCGGGGAG. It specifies CAIRIGLAGGKNTGE. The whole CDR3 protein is CAIRIGLAGGKNTGELFF.

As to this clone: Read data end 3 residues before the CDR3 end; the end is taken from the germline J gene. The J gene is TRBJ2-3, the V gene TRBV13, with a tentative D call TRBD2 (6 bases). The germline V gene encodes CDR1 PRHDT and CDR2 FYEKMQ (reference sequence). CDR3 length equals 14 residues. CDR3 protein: CASSPGGPQETQYF. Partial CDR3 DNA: TGTGCCAGCAGCCCCGGGGGACCCCAAGAGACG.

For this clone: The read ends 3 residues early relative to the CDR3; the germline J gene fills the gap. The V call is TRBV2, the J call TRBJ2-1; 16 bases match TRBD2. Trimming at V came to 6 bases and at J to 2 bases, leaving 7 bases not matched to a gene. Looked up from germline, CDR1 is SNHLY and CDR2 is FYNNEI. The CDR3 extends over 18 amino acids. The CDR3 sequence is CASREPGTSGGAYNEQFF. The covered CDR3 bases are TGTGCCAGCAGAGAACCCGGGACTAGCGGGGGGGCCTACAATGAG.

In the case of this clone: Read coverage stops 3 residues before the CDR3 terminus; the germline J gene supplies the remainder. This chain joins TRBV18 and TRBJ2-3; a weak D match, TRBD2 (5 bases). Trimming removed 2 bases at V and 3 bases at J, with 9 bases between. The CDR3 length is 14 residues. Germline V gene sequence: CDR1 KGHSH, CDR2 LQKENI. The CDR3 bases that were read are TGTGCCAGCTCACCAGGTCCGGGGACAGATACG. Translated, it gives CASSPGPGTDT. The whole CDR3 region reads CASSPGPGTDTQYF.